Detailed here is one TCR beta chain. The antigen is not known. The junction and the germline gene differ at one end; a read error may be behind it. The sample belongs to a study of T cell responses to AZD1222 COVID-19 vaccine. Sequencing was performed with immunoSEQ multiplex PCR; in TCRdb, only in-frame clones are kept and a portion is missing. Of tens of thousands of clones detected, about 89% appear once; the ten largest clones hold roughly 7%. The CDR3 loop spans 13 amino acids. Germline assignment: CDR1 SGHTA and CDR2 FQGNSA. Study-level findings and limits: Reportedly, close to half of spike-specific TCRs are directed against unmutated variant regions.

The TCR was taken from an adult in good health. Material: peripheral blood, obtained on day 0 of AZD1222 vaccination. The chain combines TRBV7-2 with TRBJ2-1, with D tentatively TRBD2 (6 bases). CDR3 sequence (DNA): TGTGCCAGCAGCCTAGCGTCGGCGTATGAGCAGTTCTTC. Translation: CASSLASAYEQFF.